This is a list of T cell receptor beta chains from one sample in a study of blood T cell repertoires in COVID-19. Repertoires were generated with immunoSEQ multiplex PCR, while TCRdb's copy carries only in-frame clones and drops some. This table has about 180,000 clones, roughly 75% appearing once. Material for sequencing was peripheral blood. The receptor set was obtained from a man in his 70s with active or convalescent COVID-19. Both conserved end residues are trimmed from each CDR3.

j_call v_call cdr3_aa
TRBJ1-1 TRBV12-3/TRBV12-4 ASSLQGNTEAF
TRBJ2-1 TRBV7-3 ASSLLAGGGNEQF
TRBJ2-7 TRBV7-2 ASSIWTGQSYEQY
TRBJ2-6 TRBV9 ASSVTIGTEFSGANVLT
TRBJ1-5 TRBV24-1 ATSGATSNQPQH
TRBJ1-5 TRBV12-5 ASGLGPTGTEYSNQPQH
TRBJ2-6 TRBV15 ATSRESGPSGANVLT
TRBJ2-7 TRBV12-5 ASGGAGGEARNYEQY
TRBJ2-1 TRBV27 ASSQYNEQF
TRBJ1-1 TRBV12-5 ASGLTGGTEAF
TRBJ1-6 TRBV27 ASSSPGSSGSPLH
TRBJ2-1 TRBV10-2 ASSESWDREYNEQF
TRBJ1-1 TRBV5-1 ASSLGQVNTEAF
TRBJ2-1 TRBV5-1 ASSLGTGDLNEQF
TRBJ1-2 TRBV10-2 ASSSRTGNFNGYT
TRBJ1-1 TRBV29-1 SVDDRTGRTEAF
TRBJ2-6 TRBV7-8 ASSPRGQAGANVLT
TRBJ2-3 TRBV18 ASSPQLSHATDTQY
TRBJ1-5 TRBV6-2/TRBV6-3 ASSYGTGGQPQH
TRBJ2-1 TRBV3-1/TRBV3-2 ASSALAGGPGHEQF
TRBJ2-7 TRBV9 ASSVGRQALT
TRBJ1-3 TRBV7-6 ASSPQGGTGNTIY
TRBJ2-1 TRBV19 ASSTPGTLNEQF
TRBJ2-5 TRBV6-5 ASSRAGQGQETQY
TRBJ1-1 TRBV5-4 ASSFDEVGLAF
TRBJ2-1 TRBV5-5 ASSLVLNFLEQF
TRBJ2-3 TRBV7-9 ASSPGQPTDTQY
TRBJ2-2 TRBV18 ASSRYNRDTGELF
TRBJ1-2 TRBV6-5 ASSRETASNYGYT
TRBJ2-1 TRBV6-1 ASSDSGDSSYNEQF
TRBJ2-3 TRBV2 ASKSHGTGGSDTQY
TRBJ2-1 TRBV20-1 SARDNNEQF
TRBJ1-5 TRBV6-1 ASSEALGRGWQPQH
TRBJ1-1 TRBV18 ASSPREDTEAF
TRBJ1-4 TRBV28 ASRRQSNEKLF
TRBJ1-2 TRBV19 ASSIGAGADYGYT
TRBJ2-1 TRBV5-1 ASSPSPGSGGGPEQF
TRBJ1-5 TRBV7-2 ASSFSPGGNQPQH
TRBJ1-2 TRBV19 ASSDPFGQGTIYGYT
TRBJ2-3 TRBV19 ASSPQGTDTQY
TRBJ2-3 TRBV7-9 ASSTGTFIGTDTQY
TRBJ1-2 TRBV5-4 ASSLGGYANYGYT
TRBJ1-2 TRBV27 ASSLSGRANYGYT
TRBJ1-3 TRBV11-2 ASSSVQTGNTIY
TRBJ1-2 TRBV19 ASSIGFGYGYT
TRBJ2-3 TRBV5-4 ASSLGLSTDTQY
TRBJ1-1 TRBV6-5 ASSFDREAF
TRBJ1-1 TRBV7-9 ASSLVTGFTEAF
TRBJ2-2 TRBV10-1 ASSVFESGELF